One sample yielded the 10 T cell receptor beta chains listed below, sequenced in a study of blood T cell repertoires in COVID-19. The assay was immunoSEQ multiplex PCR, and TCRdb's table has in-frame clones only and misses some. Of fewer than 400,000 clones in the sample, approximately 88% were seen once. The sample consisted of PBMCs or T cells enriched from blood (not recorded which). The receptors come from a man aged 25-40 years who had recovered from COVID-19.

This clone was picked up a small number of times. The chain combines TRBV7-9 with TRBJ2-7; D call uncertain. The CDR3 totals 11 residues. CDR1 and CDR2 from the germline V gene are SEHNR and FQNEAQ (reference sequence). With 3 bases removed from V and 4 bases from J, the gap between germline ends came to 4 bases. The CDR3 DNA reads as TGTGCCAGCAGCTTTAGTTACGAGCAGTACTTC. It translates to CASSFSYEQYF.

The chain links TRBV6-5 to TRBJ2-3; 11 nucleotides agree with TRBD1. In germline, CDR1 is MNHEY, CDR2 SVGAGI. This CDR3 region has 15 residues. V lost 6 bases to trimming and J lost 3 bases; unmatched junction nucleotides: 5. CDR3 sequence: CASSNRDRGTDTQYF. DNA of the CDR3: TGTGCCAGCAGCAACCGGGACAGGGGGACAGATACGCAGTATTTT.

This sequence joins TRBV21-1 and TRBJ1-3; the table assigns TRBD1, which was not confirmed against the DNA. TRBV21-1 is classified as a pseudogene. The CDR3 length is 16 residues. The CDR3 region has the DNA TGTGCCAGCAGCAAAGATCAAGGGGCCCATGGAAACACCATATATTTT. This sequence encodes CASSKDQGAHGNTIYF.

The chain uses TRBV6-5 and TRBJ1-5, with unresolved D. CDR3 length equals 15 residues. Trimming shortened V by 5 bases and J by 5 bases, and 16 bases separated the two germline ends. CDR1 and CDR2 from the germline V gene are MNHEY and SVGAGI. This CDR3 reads CASSTGRVPYQPQHF. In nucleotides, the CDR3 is TGTGCCAGCAGTACTGGGAGAGTCCCGTATCAGCCCCAGCATTTT.

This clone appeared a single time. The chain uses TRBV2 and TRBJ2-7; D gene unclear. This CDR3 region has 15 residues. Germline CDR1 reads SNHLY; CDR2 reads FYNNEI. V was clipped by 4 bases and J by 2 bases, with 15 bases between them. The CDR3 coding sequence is TGTGCCAGCAGTGGGCCGGGTCAGAGGACCTACGAGCAGTACTTC. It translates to CASSGPGQRTYEQYF. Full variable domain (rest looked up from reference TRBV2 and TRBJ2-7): EPEVTQTPSHQVTQMGQEVILRCVPISNHLYFYWYRQILGQKVEFLVSFYNNEISEKSEIFDDQFSVERPDGSNFTLKIRSTKLEDSAMYFCASSGPGQRTYEQYFGPGTRLTVT.

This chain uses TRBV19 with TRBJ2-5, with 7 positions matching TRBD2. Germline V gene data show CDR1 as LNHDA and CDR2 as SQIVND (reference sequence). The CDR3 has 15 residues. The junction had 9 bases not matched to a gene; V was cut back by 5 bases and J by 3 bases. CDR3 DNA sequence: TGTGCCAGTAGTTTTGGCGGGGGTTATAAAGAGACCCAGTACTTC. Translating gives CASSFGGGYKETQYF.

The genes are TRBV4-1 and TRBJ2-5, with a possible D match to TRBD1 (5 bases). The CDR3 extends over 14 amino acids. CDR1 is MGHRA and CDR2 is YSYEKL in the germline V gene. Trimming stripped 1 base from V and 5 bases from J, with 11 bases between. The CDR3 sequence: CASSQAADTETQYF. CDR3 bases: TGCGCCAGCAGCCAAGCGGCGGACACGGAGACCCAGTACTTC.

CDR3 DNA: TGTGCCAGCTCACCCCTCGGGGGATTGACCGGGGAGCTGTTTTTT. Its translation: CASSPLGGLTGELFF. The chain recombines TRBV18 with TRBJ2-2, with D possibly TRBD2 on 6 matching bases. Trimming shortened V by 3 bases and J by 5 bases, and 13 bases separated the two germline ends. From germline, CDR1 is KGHSH and CDR2 LQKENI. The CDR3 has 15 amino acids. The full variable domain, its missing parts supplied by reference TRBV18 and TRBJ2-2, is NAGVMQNPRHLVRRRGQEARLRCSPMKGHSHVYWYRQLPEEGLKFMVYLQKENIIDESGMPKERFSAEFPKEGPSILRIQQVVRGDSAAYFCASSPLGGLTGELFFGEGSRLTVL.

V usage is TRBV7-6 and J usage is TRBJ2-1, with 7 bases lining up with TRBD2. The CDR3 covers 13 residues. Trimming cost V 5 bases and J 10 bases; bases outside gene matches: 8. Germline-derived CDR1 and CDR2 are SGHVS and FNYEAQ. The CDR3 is CASSPGTTGEQFF. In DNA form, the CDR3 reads TGTGCCAGCAGCCCCGGGACTACAGGCGAGCAGTTCTTC. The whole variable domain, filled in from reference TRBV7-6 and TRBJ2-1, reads GAGVSQSPRYKVTKRGQDVALRCDPISGHVSLYWYRQALGQGPEFLTYFNYEAQQDKSGLPNDRFSAERPEGSISTLTIQRTEQRDSAMYRCASSPGTTGEQFFGPGTRLTVL.

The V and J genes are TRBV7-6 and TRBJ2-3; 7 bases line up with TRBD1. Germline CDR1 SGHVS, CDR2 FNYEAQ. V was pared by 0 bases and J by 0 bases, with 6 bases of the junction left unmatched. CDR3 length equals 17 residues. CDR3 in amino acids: CASSLASTGWSTDTQYF. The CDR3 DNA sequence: TGTGCCAGCAGCTTAGCGTCGACAGGGTGGAGCACAGATACGCAGTATTTT. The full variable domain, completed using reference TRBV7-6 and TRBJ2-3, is GAGVSQSPRYKVTKRGQDVALRCDPISGHVSLYWYRQALGQGPEFLTYFNYEAQQDKSGLPNDRFSAERPEGSISTLTIQRTEQRDSAMYRCASSLASTGWSTDTQYFGPGTRLTVL.